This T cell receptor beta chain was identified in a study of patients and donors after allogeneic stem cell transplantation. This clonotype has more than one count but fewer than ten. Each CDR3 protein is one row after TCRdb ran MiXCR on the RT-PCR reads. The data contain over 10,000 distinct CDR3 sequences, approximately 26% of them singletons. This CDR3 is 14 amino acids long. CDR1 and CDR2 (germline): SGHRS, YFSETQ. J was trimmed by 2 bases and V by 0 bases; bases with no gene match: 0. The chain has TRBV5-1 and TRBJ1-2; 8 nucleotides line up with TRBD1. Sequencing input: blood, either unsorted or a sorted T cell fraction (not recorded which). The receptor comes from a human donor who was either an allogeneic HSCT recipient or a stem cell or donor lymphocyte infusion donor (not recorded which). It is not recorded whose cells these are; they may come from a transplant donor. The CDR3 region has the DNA TGCGCCAGCAGCTTGGGACAGGGGAACTATGGCTACACCTTC. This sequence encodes CASSLGQGNYGYTF.